A single sample is the source of the 13 T cell receptor beta chains below, sequenced in a study of CD8 T cells in Susac syndrome. Random hexamers were used to reverse transcribe the RNA input (roughly 0.5 to 1 ug). From the immunoSEQ multiplex PCR reads, TCRdb called clonotypes with MiXCR, one entry per CDR3 protein. The sample gives more than 85,000 distinct CDR3 sequences, around 94% of which show up once; more than 0.3% is in the top ten. Sequencing was done on a sample of CD4+ T cells from PBMCs. The receptors originated from a human donor with Susac syndrome.

The chain carries TRBV11-2 and TRBJ2-1, with D tentatively TRBD2 (7 bases). V lost 3 bases and J 8 bases, leaving 14 bases between the germline ends. Germline CDR1 is SGHAT and CDR2 is FQNNGV. The CDR3 consists of 14 residues. The DNA for the CDR3 is TGTGCCAGCAGCTTGGGGGGGCCCGCCTATGAGCAGTTCTTC. Translated: CASSLGGPAYEQFF. Using reference TRBV11-2 and TRBJ2-1 for the parts outside the CDR3, the full variable domain is EAGVAQSPRYKIIEKRQSVAFWCNPISGHATLYWYQQILGQGPKLLIQFQNNGVVDDSQLPKDRFSAERLKGVDSTLKIQPAKLEDSAVYLCASSLGGPAYEQFFGPGTRLTVL.

CDR3 protein: CASSSLAGVTNEQFF. The CDR3 nucleotides are TGTGCCAGCAGTTCTCTAGCGGGGGTGACAAATGAGCAGTTCTTC. The V gene is TRBV28, the J gene TRBJ2-1; 10 bases are shared with TRBD2. This CDR3 comprises 15 residues. Germline values: CDR1 MDHEN, CDR2 SYDVKM. Trimming removed 4 bases from V and 7 bases from J; junction bases left unmatched: 7.

This clonotype was seen more than once but under ten times. The V gene is TRBV29-1, the J gene TRBJ2-7, with D hard to call. In germline, CDR1 is SQVTM, CDR2 ANQGSEA. This CDR3 region has 13 residues. Trimming shortened V by 5 bases and J by 0 bases, and 11 bases separated the two germline ends. The CDR3 here is CSVQTPASYEQYF. The CDR3, as DNA: TGCAGCGTTCAGACCCCAGCCTCCTACGAGCAGTACTTC.

V is TRBV3-1 and J is TRBJ2-2, with D unclear. Per germline, CDR1 LGHDT and CDR2 YNNKEL (reference sequence). This CDR3 region has 14 residues. V was cut by 0 bases and J by 7 bases, with 9 bases left in between. Written as DNA, the CDR3 is TGTGCCAGCAGCCAAGATCGGGTTGGCGGGGAGCTGTTTTTT. Amino acid sequence: CASSQDRVGGELFF.

The V gene is TRBV25-1, the J gene TRBJ1-2, with unresolved D. V gave up 8 bases and J gave up 2 bases, with 6 bases separating them. Germline V gene lookup returns CDR1 MGHDK and CDR2 SYGVNS. The CDR3 spans 11 residues. CDR3 sequence (DNA): TGTGCCAGCCGGGAAAACTATGGCTACACCTTC. This sequence encodes CASRENYGYTF.

In DNA, the CDR3 is TGTGCCAGCAGCGTAGCCCTCGGACAGACTGACAATGAGCAGTTCTTC. Amino acids: CASSVALGQTDNEQFF. The chain links TRBV9 to TRBJ2-1; possibly TRBD1 for D (6 bases). The germline V gene has CDR1 SGDLS and CDR2 YYNGEE. The CDR3 is 16 amino acids. V was clipped by 0 bases and J by 5 bases, with 15 bases between them.

The V and J genes are TRBV19 and TRBJ2-1; 10 bases align to TRBD2. The junction had 10 bases not matched to a gene; V was cut back by 7 bases and J by 7 bases. The CDR3 is made up of 15 amino acids. In germline, CDR1 is LNHDA, CDR2 SQIVND (reference sequence). The CDR3 DNA reads TGTGCCAGTACCTCCCTAGCGGGGGCCCGGAATGAGCAGTTCTTC. Translated: CASTSLAGARNEQFF.

V gene TRBV30 combines with J gene TRBJ1-1; D not resolved. This CDR3 contains 13 residues. CDR1 and CDR2 (germline): GTSNPN, SVGIG (reference sequence). V gave up 0 bases and J gave up 6 bases, with 11 bases separating them. This CDR3 is CAWSVGGLAEAFF. The CDR3 coding sequence is TGTGCCTGGAGTGTTGGAGGGCTCGCTGAAGCTTTCTTT.

The rearrangement uses TRBV20-1 and TRBJ2-1, with 9 bases aligning to TRBD1. The CDR3 loop spans 14 amino acids. Germline loops: CDR1 DFQATT, CDR2 SNEGSKA (reference sequence). V trimming: 4 bases; J trimming: 3 bases; junction bases outside the gene matches: 4. The CDR3 reads CSATTGGDYNEQFF. As DNA, the CDR3 is TGCAGTGCTACAACAGGGGGCGACTACAATGAGCAGTTCTTC.

The chain employs TRBV6-2 or TRBV6-3 and TRBJ2-5, with D possibly matching TRBD1 (6 bases). The CDR3 runs to 14 residues. Trimming cost V 5 bases and J 2 bases, with 12 bases left between them. CDR1 MNHEY and CDR2 SVGEGT come from the germline V gene. This chain's CDR3 is CASSRRTVQETQYF. CDR3 sequence (DNA): TGTGCCAGCAGTAGGCGGACAGTTCAAGAGACCCAGTACTTC.

The J gene is TRBJ2-6, the V gene TRBV9; D unresolved. The CDR3 contains 15 residues. Trimming took 0 bases from V and 0 from J, leaving 4 bases between them. Per germline, CDR1 SGDLS and CDR2 YYNGEE. The CDR3 sequence: CASSVDTSGANVLTF. The DNA of the CDR3 is TGTGCCAGCAGCGTAGACACCTCTGGGGCCAACGTCCTGACTTTC.

V gene TRBV3-1 combines with J gene TRBJ2-6; D remains unclear. Trimming left V 4 bases short and J 4 bases short, with 11 bases between. The CDR3 is 15 residues long. CDR1 is LGHDT and CDR2 is YNNKEL in the germline V gene (reference sequence). The CDR3 DNA follows: TGTGCCAGCAGCCCGCGAATCTCCGGGGCCAACGTCCTGACTTTC. Residues: CASSPRISGANVLTF. The full variable domain, its missing parts supplied by reference TRBV3-1 and TRBJ2-6, is DTAVSQTPKYLVTQMGNDKSIKCEQNLGHDTMYWYKQDSKKFLKIMFSYNNKELIINETVPNRFSPKSPDKAHLNLHINSLELGDSAVYFCASSPRISGANVLTFGAGSRLTVL.

The V and J genes are TRBV28 and TRBJ1-1; no firm D call. In germline, CDR1 is MDHEN, CDR2 SYDVKM. The CDR3 runs 11 residues. Trimming removed 7 bases from V and 5 bases from J, with 8 bases in between. CDR3 protein: CASNSGTEAFF. For the CDR3, the DNA is TGTGCCAGCAACTCGGGGACTGAAGCTTTCTTT.